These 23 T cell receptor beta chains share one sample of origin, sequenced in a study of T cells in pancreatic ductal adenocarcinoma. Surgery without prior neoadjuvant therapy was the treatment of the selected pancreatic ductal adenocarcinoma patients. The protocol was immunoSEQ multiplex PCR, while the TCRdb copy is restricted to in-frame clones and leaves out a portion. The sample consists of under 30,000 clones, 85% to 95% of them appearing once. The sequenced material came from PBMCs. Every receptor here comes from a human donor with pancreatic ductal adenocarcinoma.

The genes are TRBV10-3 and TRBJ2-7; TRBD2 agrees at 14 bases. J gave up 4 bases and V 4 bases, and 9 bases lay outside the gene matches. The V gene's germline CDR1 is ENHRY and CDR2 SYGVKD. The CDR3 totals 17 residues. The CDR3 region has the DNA TGTGCCATCAGTGCCTTACCGGGACTAGCGGGAGAGTACGAGCAGTACTTC. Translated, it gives CAISALPGLAGEYEQYF.

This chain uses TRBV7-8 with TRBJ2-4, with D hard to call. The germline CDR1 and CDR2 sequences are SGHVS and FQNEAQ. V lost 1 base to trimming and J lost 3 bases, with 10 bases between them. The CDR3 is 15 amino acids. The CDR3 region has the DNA TGTGCCAGCAGCTTAGAAGGAGCGTTCAAAAACATTCAGTACTTC. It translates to CASSLEGAFKNIQYF. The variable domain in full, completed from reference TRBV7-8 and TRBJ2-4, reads GAGVSQSPRYKVAKRGQDVALRCDPISGHVSLFWYQQALGQGPEFLTYFQNEAQLDKSGLPSDRFFAERPEGSVSTLKIQRTQQEDSAVYLCASSLEGAFKNIQYFGAGTRLSVL.

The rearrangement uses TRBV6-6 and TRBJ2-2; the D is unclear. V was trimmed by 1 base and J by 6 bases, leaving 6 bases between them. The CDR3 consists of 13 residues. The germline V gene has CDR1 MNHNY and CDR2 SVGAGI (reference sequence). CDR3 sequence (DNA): TGTGCCAGCAGTTACTTGAGATCCGGGGAGCTGTTTTTT. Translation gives CASSYLRSGELFF.

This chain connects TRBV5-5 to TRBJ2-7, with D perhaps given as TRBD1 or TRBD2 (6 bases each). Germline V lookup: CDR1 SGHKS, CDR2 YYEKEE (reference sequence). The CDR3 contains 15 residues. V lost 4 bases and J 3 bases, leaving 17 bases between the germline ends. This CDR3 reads CASSRLGQRNYEQYF. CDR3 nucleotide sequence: TGTGCCAGCAGCCGACTAGGACAGCGAAACTACGAGCAGTACTTC.

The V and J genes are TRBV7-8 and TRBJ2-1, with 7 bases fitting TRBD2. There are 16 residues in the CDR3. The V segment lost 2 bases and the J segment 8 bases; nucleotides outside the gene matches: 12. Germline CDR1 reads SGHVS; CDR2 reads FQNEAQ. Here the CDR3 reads CASSLRSAGVFHEQFF. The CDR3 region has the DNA TGTGCCAGCAGCTTAAGAAGTGCGGGAGTTTTTCATGAGCAGTTCTTC.

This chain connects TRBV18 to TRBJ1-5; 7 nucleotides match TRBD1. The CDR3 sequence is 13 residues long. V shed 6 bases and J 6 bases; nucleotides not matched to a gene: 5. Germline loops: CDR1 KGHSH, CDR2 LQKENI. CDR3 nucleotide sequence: TGTGCCAGCTCCCTCTCAGGGGGTCAGCCCCAGCATTTT. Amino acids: CASSLSGGQPQHF.

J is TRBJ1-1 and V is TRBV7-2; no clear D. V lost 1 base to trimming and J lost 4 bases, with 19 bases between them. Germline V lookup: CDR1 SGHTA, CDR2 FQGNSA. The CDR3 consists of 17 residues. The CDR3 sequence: CASSLGPAPTLRTEAFF. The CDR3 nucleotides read TGTGCCAGCAGCTTAGGACCAGCACCCACATTACGCACTGAAGCTTTCTTT. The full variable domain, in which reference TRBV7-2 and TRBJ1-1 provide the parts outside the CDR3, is GAGVSQSPSNKVTEKGKDVELRCDPISGHTALYWYRQSLGQGLEFLIYFQGNSAPDKSGLPSDRFSAERTGGSVSTLTIQRTQQEDSAVYLCASSLGPAPTLRTEAFFGQGTRLTVV.

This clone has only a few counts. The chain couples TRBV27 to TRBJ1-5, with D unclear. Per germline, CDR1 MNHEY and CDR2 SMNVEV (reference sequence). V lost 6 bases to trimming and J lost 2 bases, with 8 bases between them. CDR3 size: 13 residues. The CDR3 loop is CASRGFGNQPQHF. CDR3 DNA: TGTGCCAGCAGAGGTTTTGGCAATCAGCCCCAGCATTTT.

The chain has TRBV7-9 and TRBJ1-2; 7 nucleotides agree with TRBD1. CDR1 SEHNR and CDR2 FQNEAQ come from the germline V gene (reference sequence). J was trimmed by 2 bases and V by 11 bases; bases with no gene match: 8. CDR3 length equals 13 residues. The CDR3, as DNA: TGTGCCGGGATAGAACAGGGGAACTATGGCTACACCTTC. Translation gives CAGIEQGNYGYTF.

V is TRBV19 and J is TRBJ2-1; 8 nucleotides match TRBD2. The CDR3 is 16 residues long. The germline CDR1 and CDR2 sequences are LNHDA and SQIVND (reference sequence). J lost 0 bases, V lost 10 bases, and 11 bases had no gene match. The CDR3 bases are TGTGCCACTACCACCGGGGGGGTTAGCTCCTACAATGAGCAGTTCTTC. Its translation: CATTTGGVSSYNEQFF.

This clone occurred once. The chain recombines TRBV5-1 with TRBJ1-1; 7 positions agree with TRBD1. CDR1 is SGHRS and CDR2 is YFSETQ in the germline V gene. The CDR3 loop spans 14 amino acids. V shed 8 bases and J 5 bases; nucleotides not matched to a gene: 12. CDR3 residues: CASQPGGRRTEAFF. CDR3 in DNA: TGCGCCAGTCAACCAGGGGGAAGGCGAACTGAAGCTTTCTTT.

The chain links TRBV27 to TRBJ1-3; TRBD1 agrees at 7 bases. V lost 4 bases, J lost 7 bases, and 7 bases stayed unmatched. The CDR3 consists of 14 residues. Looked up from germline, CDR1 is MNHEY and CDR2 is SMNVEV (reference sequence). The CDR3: CASSSRQGSNTIYF. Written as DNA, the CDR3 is TGTGCCAGCAGTTCCAGACAGGGCTCCAACACCATATATTTT.

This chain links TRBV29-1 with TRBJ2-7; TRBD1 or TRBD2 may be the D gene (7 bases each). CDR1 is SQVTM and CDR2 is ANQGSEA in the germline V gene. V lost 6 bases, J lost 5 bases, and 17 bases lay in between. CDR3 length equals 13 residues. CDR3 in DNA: TGCAGCGTGAGCGGGACAGTTCGGAACGAGCAGTACTTC. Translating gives CSVSGTVRNEQYF.

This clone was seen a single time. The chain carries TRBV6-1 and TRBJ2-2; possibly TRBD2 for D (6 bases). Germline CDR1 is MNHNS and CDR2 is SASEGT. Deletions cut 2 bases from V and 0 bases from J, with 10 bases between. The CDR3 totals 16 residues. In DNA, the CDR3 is TGTGCCAGCAGTGAATTTCGGGAGTCGAACACCGGGGAGCTGTTTTTT. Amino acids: CASSEFRESNTGELFF.

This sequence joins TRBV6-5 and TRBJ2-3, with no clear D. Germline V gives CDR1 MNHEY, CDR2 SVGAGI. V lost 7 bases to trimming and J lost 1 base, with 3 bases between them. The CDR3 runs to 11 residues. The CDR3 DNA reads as TGTGCCAGCACTCGCACAGATACGCAGTATTTT. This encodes CASTRTDTQYF.

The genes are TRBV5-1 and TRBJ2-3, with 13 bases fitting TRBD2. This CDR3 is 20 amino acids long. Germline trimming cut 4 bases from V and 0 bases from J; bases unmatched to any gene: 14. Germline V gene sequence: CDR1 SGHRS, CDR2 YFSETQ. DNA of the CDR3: TGCGCCAGCAGCCCTAGGACTAGCGGGAGCCTCCCCTCTAGCACAGATACGCAGTATTTT. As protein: CASSPRTSGSLPSSTDTQYF.

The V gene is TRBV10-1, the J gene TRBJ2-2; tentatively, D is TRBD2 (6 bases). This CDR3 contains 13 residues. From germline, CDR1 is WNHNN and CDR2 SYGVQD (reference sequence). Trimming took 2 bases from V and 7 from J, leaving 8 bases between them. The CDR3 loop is CASSEREHGELFF. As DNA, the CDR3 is TGCGCCAGCAGTGAGCGGGAGCACGGGGAGCTGTTTTTT.

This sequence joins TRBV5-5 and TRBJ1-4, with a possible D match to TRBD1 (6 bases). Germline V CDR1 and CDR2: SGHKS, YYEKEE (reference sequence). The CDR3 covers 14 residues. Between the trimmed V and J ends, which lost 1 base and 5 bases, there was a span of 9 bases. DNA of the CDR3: TGTGCCAGCAGCTTGTGGACAGAGAATGAAAAACTGTTTTTT. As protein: CASSLWTENEKLFF. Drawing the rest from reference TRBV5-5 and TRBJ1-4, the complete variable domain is DAGVTQSPTHLIKTRGQQVTLRCSPISGHKSVSWYQQVLGQGPQFIFQYYEKEERGRGNFPDRFSARQFPNYSSELNVNALLLGDSALYLCASSLWTENEKLFFGSGTQLSVL.

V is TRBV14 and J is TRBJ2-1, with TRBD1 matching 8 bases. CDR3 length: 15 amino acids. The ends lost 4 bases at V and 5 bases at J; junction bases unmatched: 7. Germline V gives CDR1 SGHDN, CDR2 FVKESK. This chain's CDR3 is CASSPRQGMNNEQFF. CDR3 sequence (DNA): TGTGCCAGCAGCCCCCGACAGGGGATGAACAATGAGCAGTTCTTC.

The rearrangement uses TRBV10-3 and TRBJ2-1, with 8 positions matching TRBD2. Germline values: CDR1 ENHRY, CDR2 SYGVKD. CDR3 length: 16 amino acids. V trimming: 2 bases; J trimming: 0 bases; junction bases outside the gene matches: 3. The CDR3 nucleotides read TGTGCCATCAGTGAGCCGGGAGGGAGCTCCTACAATGAGCAGTTCTTC. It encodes CAISEPGGSSYNEQFF.

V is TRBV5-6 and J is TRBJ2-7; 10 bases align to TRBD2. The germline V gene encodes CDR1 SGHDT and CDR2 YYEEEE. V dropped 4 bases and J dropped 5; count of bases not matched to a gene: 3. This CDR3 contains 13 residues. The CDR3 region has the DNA TGTGCCAGCAGCATGACTAGCGGGCACGAGCAGTACTTC. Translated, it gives CASSMTSGHEQYF.

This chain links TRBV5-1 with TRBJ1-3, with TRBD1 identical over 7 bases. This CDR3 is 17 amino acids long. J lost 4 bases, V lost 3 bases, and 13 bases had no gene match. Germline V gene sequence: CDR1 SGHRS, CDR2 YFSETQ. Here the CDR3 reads CASSSEVTGRRGNTIYF. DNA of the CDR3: TGCGCCAGCAGCTCAGAAGTGACAGGGCGAAGAGGAAACACCATATATTTT.

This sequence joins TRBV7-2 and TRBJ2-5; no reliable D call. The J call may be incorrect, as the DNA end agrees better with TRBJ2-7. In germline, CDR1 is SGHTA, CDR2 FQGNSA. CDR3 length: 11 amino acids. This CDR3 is CASSSKYEQYF. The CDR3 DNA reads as TGTGCCAGCAGCTCTAAGTACGAGCAGTACTTC.